Shown below are 10 T cell receptor beta chains from a single sample sequenced in a study of post-analysis software for immune sequencing data (dated by TCRdb to about 2015). The paper as a whole reports these results and caveats: Roughly 5 TRBV segments, including TRBV5-6, TRBV5-1 and TRBV20-1, were significantly more frequent in patients than controls.

Library generation was performed with PCR. The sample was run on an Illumina HiSeq 2500. To reduce PCR and sequencing biases, unique molecular identifiers were incorporated into the TCR beta cDNA libraries. TCRdb passed the public sequencing reads through fastp at Q25 and MiXCR, retaining productive beta sequences. When rows share a CDR3 protein, they turn into one entry using the most common DNA and genes. Recorded for this sample are about 800,000 distinct CDR3 sequences; 25% to 30% of them occurred a single time. The ten largest clones represent 0.5% to 0.6% of the sample. These receptors' targets are unknown. Sequencing input: blood. These receptors came from a girl aged 5 to 17 with multiple sclerosis.

The table lists this clonotype with a few counts. CDR3 sequence (DNA): TGTGCCAGCAGTTTAGACTCTTCGCGCGCAGCCCTGAACACTGAAGCTTTCTTT. Protein: CASSLDSSRAALNTEAFF. The chain couples TRBV12-3 or TRBV12-4 to TRBJ1-1; the D is unclear. The CDR3 totals 18 residues. V was clipped by 1 base and J by 0 bases, with 18 bases between them.

This clonotype was picked up many times. This CDR3 is CSASAAYEQYF. CDR3 coding DNA: TGCAGCGCCTCAGCGGCTTACGAGCAGTACTTC. The chain employs TRBV29-1 and TRBJ2-7, with a tentative D call TRBD2 (5 bases). The CDR3 sequence is 11 residues long. Germline V gene lookup returns CDR1 SQVTM and CDR2 ANQGSEA. V was cut by 7 bases and J by 4 bases, with 11 bases left in between.

The chain joins TRBV6-1 to TRBJ2-7; 12 bases match TRBD2. The DNA end favors TRBJ2-4, so the J call may be wrong. Germline V gene sequence: CDR1 MNHNS, CDR2 SASEGT. This CDR3 comprises 14 residues. The CDR3 region has the DNA TGTGCCAGCCGGACTAGCGGGGATTGCAACATTCAGTACTTC. The encoded protein is CASRTSGDCNIQYF.

This clonotype has a handful of counts. The chain carries TRBV20-1 and TRBJ2-7, with 8 bases fitting TRBD1. Per the germline V gene, CDR1 is DFQATT and CDR2 is SNEGSKA (reference sequence). V lost 7 bases and J lost 3; bases outside the gene matches: 11. This CDR3 spans 14 amino acids. Here the CDR3 reads CSGGQGIVGYEQYF. In DNA form, the CDR3 reads TGCAGTGGCGGACAGGGAATCGTTGGCTACGAGCAGTACTTC.

V gene TRBV4-1 combines with J gene TRBJ2-7, with D hard to call. The CDR3 totals 14 residues. V was shortened by 0 bases and J by 3 bases, with 9 bases between the two germline ends. Germline assignment: CDR1 MGHRA and CDR2 YSYEKL. CDR3 loop: CASSQDRSVYEQYF. The CDR3 DNA sequence: TGCGCCAGCAGCCAAGACCGGTCAGTCTACGAGCAGTACTTC.

The rearrangement uses TRBV20-1 and TRBJ2-7; D gene ambiguous. V shed 0 bases and J shed 3 bases, with 3 bases lying between them. This CDR3 comprises 11 residues. Per germline, CDR1 DFQATT and CDR2 SNEGSKA (reference sequence). Written as DNA, the CDR3 is TGCAGTGCTAGAGAACTCTACGAGCAGTACTTC. This encodes CSARELYEQYF.

In its sample, this clonotype was seen a few times. The chain combines TRBV7-2 with TRBJ2-5; 10 bases align to TRBD2. CDR1 and CDR2 from the germline V gene are SGHTA and FQGNSA. The CDR3 is 15 residues long. J gave up 5 bases and V 5 bases, and 8 bases lay outside the gene matches. The CDR3 loop reads CASSPPGLASETQYF. CDR3 DNA sequence: TGTGCCAGCAGCCCCCCGGGACTAGCGTCGGAGACCCAGTACTTC. The complete variable domain, with remaining parts taken from reference TRBV7-2 and TRBJ2-5, reads GAGVSQSPSNKVTEKGKDVELRCDPISGHTALYWYRQSLGQGLEFLIYFQGNSAPDKSGLPSDRFSAERTGGSVSTLTIQRTQQEDSAVYLCASSPPGLASETQYFGPGTRLLVL.

The chain has TRBV7-9 and TRBJ2-1; 7 nucleotides align to TRBD2. The V gene end was trimmed by 2 bases and the J gene end by 9 bases; junction bases not matched to a gene: 10. The CDR3 has 15 amino acids. CDR1 and CDR2 (germline): SEHNR, FQNEAQ (reference sequence). The CDR3 loop reads CASSLNLAAHVEQFF. In nucleotides, the CDR3 is TGTGCCAGCAGCTTAAATCTAGCGGCCCACGTTGAGCAGTTCTTC.

This clonotype was observed a handful of times. The CDR3 spells CASSVSGSGEQYF. For the CDR3, the DNA is TGTGCCAGCAGCGTAAGCGGGAGCGGCGAGCAGTACTTC. The J gene is TRBJ2-7, the V gene TRBV9, with TRBD2 matching 8 bases. Germline V gives CDR1 SGDLS, CDR2 YYNGEE. The CDR3 is 13 amino acids. The V gene end was trimmed by 1 base and the J gene end by 6 bases; junction bases not matched to a gene: 3.

CDR3 sequence reads: CASSQDRAGSSYEQYF. The DNA for the CDR3 is TGCGCCAGCAGCCAAGATAGAGCCGGGAGCTCCTACGAGCAGTACTTC. V is TRBV4-3 and J is TRBJ2-7; TRBD2 might be the D (6 bases). In germline, CDR1 is LGHNA, CDR2 YSLEER. V was shortened by 0 bases and J by 0 bases, with 12 bases between the two germline ends. The CDR3 covers 16 residues.